This is a list of T cell receptor beta chains from one sample in a study of T cell responses to AZD1222 COVID-19 vaccine. Sequencing was performed with immunoSEQ multiplex PCR; in TCRdb, only in-frame clones are kept and a portion is missing. The sample lists tens of thousands of clones, about 86% occurring once. This specimen was peripheral blood, taken on day 0 of AZD1222 vaccination. These TCRs come from an adult in good health. Both conserved end residues are part of each CDR3. The D gene is left open where the match is weak. Clone size appears in some rows only: once, few, many, or a class for an expanded clone.

TRBV5-5	once	TRBJ2-7	NA	TGTGCCAGCAGCTTTCCGGGATTGAGCTCCTACGAGCAGTACTTC	CASSFPGLSSYEQYF
TRBV7-3	few	TRBJ2-1	NA	TGTGCCAGCAGCCAACTGAAGGGCAGTAACAATGAGCAGTTCTTC	CASSQLKGSNNEQFF
TRBV27	NA	TRBJ1-1	NA	TGTGCCAGCAGTTACCCCGGGAGGACTGAAGCTTTCTTT	CASSYPGRTEAFF
TRBV5-1	NA	TRBJ2-1	NA	TGCGCCAGCAGCTTCGCCTCACCCAACGGGAATGAGCAGTTCTTC	CASSFASPNGNEQFF
TRBV12-5	NA	TRBJ2-7	TRBD1	TGTGCTAGTGGGACAGGGTGGTCAGACGAGCAGTACTTC	CASGTGWSDEQYF
TRBV29-1	NA	TRBJ2-1	NA	TGCAGCGTTATCCTGAGCTCCTACAATGAGCAGTTCTTC	CSVILSSYNEQFF
TRBV5-4	NA	TRBJ2-1	TRBD2	TGTGCCAGCCAGCGGACTAGCGGTAGCCCCTACAATGAGCAGTTCTTC	CASQRTSGSPYNEQFF
TRBV6-2/TRBV6-3	NA	TRBJ1-6	NA	TGTGCCAGCAGTTGGGGGGGCAATTCACCCCTCCACTTT	CASSWGGNSPLHF
TRBV27	NA	TRBJ2-2	NA	TGTGCCAGCACATTGGGGGGTCCGAACACCGGGGAGCTGTTTTTT	CASTLGGPNTGELFF
TRBV7-9	NA	TRBJ2-3	NA	TGTGCCAGCAGCTTTTTTAGCACAGATACGCAGTATTTT	CASSFFSTDTQYF
TRBV19	NA	TRBJ2-3	NA	TGTGCCAGTAGTATTTCCAGGGAAGATACGCAGTATTTT	CASSISREDTQYF
TRBV3-1/TRBV3-2	NA	TRBJ2-3	TRBD2	TGTGCCAGCAGCCCAACCGGGACTAGCGGGGGGGCGGCAGATACGCAGTATTTT	CASSPTGTSGGAADTQYF
TRBV19	few	TRBJ1-2	TRBD1	TGTGCCAGTAGGGTACAGGGGGCTGAGGGCTACACCTTC	CASRVQGAEGYTF
TRBV7-2	NA	TRBJ1-3	NA	TGTGCCAGCAGCTCGTACCCCAGCTCTGGAAACACCATATATTTT	CASSSYPSSGNTIYF
TRBV9	NA	TRBJ1-4	NA	TGTGCCAGCAGCGTAGGAGGATCGGGTAATGAAAAACTGTTTTTT	CASSVGGSGNEKLFF
TRBV7-2	NA	TRBJ2-2	NA	TGTGCCAGCAGCTCAAGACAAGCCGGACGTCGCACCGGGGAGCTGTTTTTT	CASSSRQAGRRTGELFF
TRBV19	many	TRBJ1-1	TRBD1	TGTGCCAGTAGTATAGGGGGGACAGGTAACACTGAAGCTTTCTTT	CASSIGGTGNTEAFF
TRBV19	once	TRBJ2-2	NA	TGTGCCAGTAGTATAGATCTATCCGGCGAGGGGGAGCTGTTTTTT	CASSIDLSGEGELFF
TRBV11-3	NA	TRBJ1-1	TRBD1	TGTGCCAGCAGCTGGGACAGCGGCACTGAAGCTTTCTTT	CASSWDSGTEAFF
TRBV30	NA	TRBJ1-1	TRBD1	TGTGCCTGGGACGGACAGGGTCGGACTGAAGCTTTCTTT	CAWDGQGRTEAFF
TRBV7-9	many	TRBJ1-6	NA	TGTGCCAGCAGGGAAGGTCGCTCACCCCTCCACTTT	CASREGRSPLHF
TRBV11-1	NA	TRBJ2-3	TRBD2	TGTGCCAGCAGCACGCAAGCGGGAGGAACAGATACGCAGTATTTT	CASSTQAGGTDTQYF
TRBV4-1	NA	TRBJ2-7	TRBD2	TGCGCCAGCAGCCCGGGACTAGCGGAATACGAGCAGTACTTC	CASSPGLAEYEQYF
TRBV5-6	NA	TRBJ1-1	NA	TGTGCCAGCAGCCCTGGGACTCGGATGAACACTGAAGCTTTCTTT	CASSPGTRMNTEAFF
TRBV15	once	TRBJ1-5	NA	TGTGCCACCAGCAGTGCCCTGGATCAGCCCCAGCATTTT	CATSSALDQPQHF
TRBV7-2	NA	TRBJ2-2	NA	TGTGCCAGCAGCTCTTACCGTAGCGGCACCGGGGAGCTGTTTTTT	CASSSYRSGTGELFF
TRBV30	NA	TRBJ2-3	NA	TGTGCCTGGAGTGTAAGGCGGGTGGTGGGCCCAGATACGCAGTATTTT	CAWSVRRVVGPDTQYF
TRBV10-1	NA	TRBJ1-6	NA	TGCGCCAGCAGTGAAAGCGGGGGCAGTTCACCCCTCCACTTT	CASSESGGSSPLHF
TRBV6-2/TRBV6-3	NA	TRBJ1-5	NA	TGTGCCAGCAGTTCCGATCGCCAGCCCCAGCATTTT	CASSSDRQPQHF
TRBV4-1	few	TRBJ2-7	NA	TGCGCCAGCAGCCAAGATCACCACACCCTCTACGAGCAGTACTTC	CASSQDHHTLYEQYF
TRBV14	NA	TRBJ2-1	TRBD2	TGTGCCAGCAGCCAAGAGCGGGGGAGCTTCAATGAGCAGTTCTTC	CASSQERGSFNEQFF
TRBV24-1	NA	TRBJ2-5	TRBD2	TGTGCCACCAGTGACCCGCGGGGGGGAGGCTCAGAGACCCAGTACTTC	CATSDPRGGGSETQYF
TRBV7-3	NA	TRBJ1-2	TRBD1	TGTGCCAGCAGCTTAAACGCCTTCGGACAGGGGGATGGCTACACCTTC	CASSLNAFGQGDGYTF
TRBV11-2	NA	TRBJ1-2	NA	TGTGCCAGCAGCTTAGAGGACGTAGCTAACTATGGCTACACCTTC	CASSLEDVANYGYTF
TRBV4-2	few	TRBJ2-7	TRBD2	TGTGCCAGCAGCCAAGATTTAGCGGGGGGCTCCTACGAGCAGTACTTC	CASSQDLAGGSYEQYF
TRBV4-3	NA	TRBJ1-1	TRBD1	TGCGCCAGCGGGACAGGGAACACTGAAGCTTTCTTT	CASGTGNTEAFF
TRBV14	few	TRBJ2-5	NA	TGTGCCAGCAGCCAACTGAGACAGAGAGAGACCCAGTACTTC	CASSQLRQRETQYF
TRBV6-1	few	TRBJ2-5	NA	TGTGCCAGCAGTGAATCGGGCAGGACAACCCAAGAGACCCAGTACTTC	CASSESGRTTQETQYF
TRBV5-1	NA	TRBJ1-3	TRBD1	TGCGCCAGCAGCATGGACAGGGCTGGAAACACCATATATTTT	CASSMDRAGNTIYF
TRBV30	NA	TRBJ1-6	NA	TGTGCCTGGACTGCCCAGCAGAATTCACCCCTCCACTTT	CAWTAQQNSPLHF